This T cell receptor (beta chain) is from a study of graft-versus-host responses after intestinal transplantation. The wider study: Multivisceral, liver-intestinal, or isolated intestinal transplants were given to recipients.

Clones were sequenced by immunoSEQ multiplex PCR, and TCRdb holds only the in-frame ones, with some missing. The repertoire holds about 120,000 clones, with less than 95% as singletons. Turning to this clone: The antigen is not known.

The V gene end was trimmed by 3 bases and the J gene end by 3 bases; junction bases not matched to a gene: 8. Germline CDR1 and CDR2: SEHNR and FQNEAQ (reference sequence). CDR3 length equals 15 residues. The sample was unstimulated CD4+ T cells sorted from spleen or lymph node cells, taken before intestinal transplant. The receptor comes from a human donor who received an intestinal transplant. This chain joins TRBV7-9 and TRBJ2-7; TRBD2 aligns across 7 bases. The CDR3 sequence is CASSLGLQSSYEQYF. DNA of the CDR3: TGTGCCAGCAGCTTGGGACTACAAAGTAGCTACGAGCAGTACTTC.